A single sample is the source of the 21 T cell receptor beta chains below, sequenced in a study of cytomegalovirus exposure and HLA in healthy donors. PCR was performed using 60 Vbeta and 13 Jbeta primers. Using immunoSEQ multiplex PCR, the repertoire was profiled, and TCRdb retains in-frame clones only, with some absent. The table lists fewer than 250,000 clones, roughly 87% of them singletons, with around 1% in the top ten. The sequenced material came from PBMCs. Every receptor here comes from a boy aged 2 to 10 in good health and CMV-seronegative.

The chain combines TRBV19 with TRBJ2-7; 8 positions match TRBD1. V gave up 5 bases and J gave up 2 bases; unmatched junction bases: 8. The CDR3 has 15 amino acids. Germline lookup yields CDR1 LNHDA and CDR2 SQIVND (reference sequence). The CDR3 region has the DNA TGTGCCAGTAGTCTATTTGGGACAGGTCCCTACGAGCAGTACTTC. Its translation is CASSLFGTGPYEQYF.

The count of this clone is one. The chain combines TRBV7-2 with TRBJ1-2; 8 positions match TRBD1. The V segment lost 2 bases and the J segment 3 bases; nucleotides outside the gene matches: 11. From germline, CDR1 is SGHTA and CDR2 FQGNSA. This CDR3 is built from 17 residues. CDR3 protein: CASSLQGAHRSDYGYTF. In DNA, the CDR3 is TGTGCCAGCAGCTTACAGGGGGCGCATAGATCCGACTATGGCTACACCTTC.

Remarks on this clone: Other DNA sequences in the same sample also yield this CDR3. This chain links TRBV10-3 with TRBJ1-1; 7 bases fit TRBD1. The trim removed 10 bases at V and 5 bases at J, leaving 19 bases unmatched. Germline-derived CDR1 and CDR2 are ENHRY and SYGVKD. The CDR3 extends over 16 amino acids. The CDR3, as DNA: TGTGCCACTCGACCTTGGGACAGCCCAGATCGGACTGAAGCTTTCTTT. Translating it yields CATRPWDSPDRTEAFF.

The chain links TRBV5-1 to TRBJ1-1; D ambiguous. V dropped 0 bases and J dropped 3 bases, with 6 bases sitting between them. Germline CDR1 SGHRS, CDR2 YFSETQ. The CDR3 runs 13 residues. The CDR3 spells CASSLELDTEAFF. In DNA form, the CDR3 reads TGCGCCAGCAGCTTGGAGTTAGACACTGAAGCTTTCTTT. Looking up the rest from reference TRBV5-1 and TRBJ1-1 gives the full variable domain: KAGVTQTPRYLIKTRGQQVTLSCSPISGHRSVSWYQQTPGQGLQFLFEYFSETQRNKGNFPGRFSGRQFSNSRSEMNVSTLELGDSALYLCASSLELDTEAFFGQGTRLTVV.

CDR3 sequence reads: CAWSVLGKETQYF. The CDR3 DNA follows: TGTGCCTGGAGTGTACTCGGGAAAGAGACCCAGTACTTC. The chain is built from TRBV30 and TRBJ2-5; D perhaps matches TRBD2 (5 bases). Trimming pared 0 bases from V and 3 bases from J, leaving 8 bases between. Germline CDR1 reads GTSNPN; CDR2 reads SVGIG (reference sequence). This CDR3 is 13 amino acids long.

Of note for this clone: Other DNA sequences in this sample translate to the same CDR3. V is TRBV5-1 and J is TRBJ2-5, with 8 positions matching TRBD1. This CDR3 contains 14 residues. V shed 0 bases, J shed 2 bases, and the junction held 0 bases outside the gene matches. Germline assignment: CDR1 SGHRS and CDR2 YFSETQ. CDR3 nucleotide sequence: TGCGCCAGCAGCTTGGGACAGGGGCAAGAGACCCAGTACTTC. Encoded protein: CASSLGQGQETQYF.

The J gene is TRBJ2-5, the V gene TRBV9; TRBD2 agrees at 12 bases. The CDR3 is made up of 17 amino acids. Germline assignment: CDR1 SGDLS and CDR2 YYNGEE. V trimming: 0 bases; J trimming: 2 bases; junction bases outside the gene matches: 5. This CDR3 reads CASSVAGLAGGQETQYF. In nucleotides, the CDR3 is TGTGCCAGCAGCGTAGCCGGGCTAGCGGGGGGGCAAGAGACCCAGTACTTC.

The chain employs TRBV5-1 and TRBJ1-3; D is possibly TRBD1 (5 bases). The CDR3 length is 17 residues. Trimming removed 0 bases from V and 2 bases from J, with 15 bases in between. The germline CDR1 and CDR2 sequences are SGHRS and YFSETQ. The CDR3 is CASSLDVSGGPGNTIYF. CDR3 DNA: TGCGCCAGCAGCTTGGATGTATCCGGGGGACCTGGAAACACCATATATTTT.

This clone occurred a few times. The genes are TRBV7-7 and TRBJ1-5; D is unclear. CDR1 and CDR2 from the germline V gene are SSHAT and FNYEAQ (reference sequence). Deletions cut 4 bases from V and 6 bases from J, with 10 bases between. The CDR3 runs to 13 residues. CDR3 nucleotides: TGTGCCAGCAGCTATCCGAGAGGTCAGCCCCAGCATTTT. Translated, it gives CASSYPRGQPQHF.

This clone was found a few times. V is TRBV5-6 and J is TRBJ1-2, with a weak D call TRBD1 (6 bases). V was cut by 2 bases and J by 8 bases, with 13 bases left in between. The V gene's germline CDR1 is SGHDT and CDR2 YYEEEE. This CDR3 spans 13 amino acids. The CDR3 spells CASSLVPGVGYTF. The CDR3 DNA sequence: TGTGCCAGCAGCTTAGTTCCAGGGGTCGGCTACACCTTC.

The chain employs TRBV6-1 and TRBJ2-6; no firm D call. This CDR3 has 14 amino acids. V gave up 6 bases and J gave up 0 bases, with 6 bases separating them. Germline CDR1 and CDR2: MNHNS and SASEGT. This CDR3 reads CASSPHSGANVLTF. Here the CDR3 DNA reads TGTGCCAGCAGCCCCCACTCTGGGGCCAACGTCCTGACTTTC.

For the CDR3, the DNA is TGTGCCACCCGTAGAGGGAGGAGCCAAGAGACCCAGTACTTC. Protein product: CATRRGRSQETQYF. The chain recombines TRBV19 with TRBJ2-5; possibly TRBD2 for D (6 bases). The ends were cut back, 10 bases at V and 1 base at J, with 16 bases in the middle. CDR1 and CDR2 (germline): LNHDA, SQIVND (reference sequence). This CDR3 spans 14 amino acids.

This clone was counted once. The chain carries TRBV4-1 and TRBJ2-1; 7 bases map to TRBD1. V was pared by 1 base and J by 1 base, with 4 bases of the junction left unmatched. The CDR3 consists of 16 residues. Germline loops: CDR1 MGHRA, CDR2 YSYEKL. The CDR3 sequence: CASSQGGTVSYNEQFF. CDR3 coding DNA: TGCGCCAGCAGCCAAGGGGGGACAGTTTCCTACAATGAGCAGTTCTTC.

This chain links TRBV2 with TRBJ2-3, with 12 bases identical to TRBD2. There are 16 residues in the CDR3. Germline assignment: CDR1 SNHLY and CDR2 FYNNEI. V shed 4 bases and J 2 bases; nucleotides not matched to a gene: 4. In DNA form, the CDR3 reads TGTGCCAGCAGTGTAGGACTAGCGGGGAACACAGATACGCAGTATTTT. Protein: CASSVGLAGNTDTQYF.

The rearrangement uses TRBV4-1 and TRBJ2-7, with 8 positions matching TRBD1. The CDR3 runs 14 residues. The V and J ends lost 1 base and 4 bases, in that order; junction bases with no gene match: 3. Per the germline V gene, CDR1 is MGHRA and CDR2 is YSYEKL. The CDR3 DNA reads TGCGCCAGCAGCCAAGGGACAGGGTTATACGAGCAGTACTTC. Translating gives CASSQGTGLYEQYF.

The chain is built from TRBV18 and TRBJ2-7; 8 bases fit TRBD1. V was pared by 2 bases and J by 3 bases, with 3 bases of the junction left unmatched. The CDR3 length is 14 residues. Germline CDR1 reads KGHSH; CDR2 reads LQKENI. CDR3 region: CASSPNRGDYEQYF. The CDR3 DNA sequence: TGTGCCAGCTCACCAAACAGGGGGGACTACGAGCAGTACTTC.

DNA of the CDR3: TGTGCCAGCAAGGACAGATTTATTTACAATGAGCAGTTCTTC. It codes for CASKDRFIYNEQFF. The J gene is TRBJ2-1, the V gene TRBV2; a possible D gene is TRBD1 (6 bases). V was trimmed by 7 bases and J by 4 bases, leaving 14 bases between them. CDR1 SNHLY and CDR2 FYNNEI come from the germline V gene. This CDR3 has 14 residues.

The chain recombines TRBV7-2 with TRBJ1-4; tentative D call: TRBD1 (6 bases). Trimming took off 5 bases at V and 3 bases at J, with 7 bases between the two ends. Germline loops: CDR1 SGHTA, CDR2 FQGNSA. CDR3 size: 13 residues. The CDR3 DNA follows: TGTGCCAGCAGCGGACAGCCTAATGAAAAACTGTTTTTT. As protein: CASSGQPNEKLFF.

In this sample, this clone turned up a few times. J is TRBJ2-7 and V is TRBV10-2; 10 positions agree with TRBD2. Trimming removed 4 bases from V and 0 bases from J; junction bases left unmatched: 6. CDR1 and CDR2 (germline): WSHSY, SAAADI. This CDR3 spans 16 amino acids. The CDR3 bases are TGCGCCAGCAGTGCGAGGAGCGGGGGGGTCTCCTACGAGCAGTACTTC. This codes for CASSARSGGVSYEQYF.

The chain uses TRBV29-1 and TRBJ2-2; 7 bases match TRBD2. CDR1 is SQVTM and CDR2 is ANQGSEA in the germline V gene. J lost 0 bases, V lost 6 bases, and 10 bases had no gene match. There are 16 residues in the CDR3. Written as DNA, the CDR3 is TGCAGCGTAACCAGGCGGGGGACCACGAACACCGGGGAGCTGTTTTTT. This gives the protein CSVTRRGTTNTGELFF.

This chain joins TRBV12-5 and TRBJ2-2, with 10 nucleotides matching TRBD2. CDR3 length: 17 amino acids. The germline V gene has CDR1 LGHNT and CDR2 FRNRAP. With V trimmed by 6 bases and J by 2 bases, 9 bases remained unmatched. The CDR3 region has the DNA TGTGCTAGTGGCGGGGCTAGCGGGAGAGAAAACACCGGGGAGCTGTTTTTT. The encoded protein is CASGGASGRENTGELFF.